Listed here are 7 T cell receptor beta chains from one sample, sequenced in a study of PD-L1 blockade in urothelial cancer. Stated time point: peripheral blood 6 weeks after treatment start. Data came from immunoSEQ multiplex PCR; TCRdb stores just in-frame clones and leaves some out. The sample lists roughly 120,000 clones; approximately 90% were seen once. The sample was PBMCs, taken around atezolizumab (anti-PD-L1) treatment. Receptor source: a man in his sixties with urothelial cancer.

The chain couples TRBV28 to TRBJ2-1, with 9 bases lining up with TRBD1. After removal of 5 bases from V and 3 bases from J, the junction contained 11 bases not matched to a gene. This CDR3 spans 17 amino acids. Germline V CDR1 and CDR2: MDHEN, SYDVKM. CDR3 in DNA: TGTGCCAGCAGTCTGAGACTCCCGGGACAGGGCTACAATGAGCAGTTCTTC. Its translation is CASSLRLPGQGYNEQFF.

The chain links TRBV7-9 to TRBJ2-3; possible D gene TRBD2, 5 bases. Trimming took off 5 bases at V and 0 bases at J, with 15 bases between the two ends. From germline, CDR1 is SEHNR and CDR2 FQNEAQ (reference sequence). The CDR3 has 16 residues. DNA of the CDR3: TGTGCCAGCAGCCCAGCGGTCCGGGCGAGCACAGATACGCAGTATTTT. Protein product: CASSPAVRASTDTQYF.

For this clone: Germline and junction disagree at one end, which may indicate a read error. The DNA of the CDR3 is TGTGCTAGCAGGGCTAGCGGTGGCACAGATACGCAGTATTTT. Protein product: CASRASGGTDTQYF. This sequence joins TRBV2 and TRBJ2-3; 7 nucleotides line up with TRBD2. CDR3 size: 14 residues. CDR1 is SNHLY, CDR2 FYNNEI, per germline.

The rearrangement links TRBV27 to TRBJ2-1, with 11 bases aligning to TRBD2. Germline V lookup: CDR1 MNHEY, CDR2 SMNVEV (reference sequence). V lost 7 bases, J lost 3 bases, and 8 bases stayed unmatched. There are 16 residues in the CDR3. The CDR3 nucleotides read TGTGCCAGCATATTTAACCTAGCGGGAGGCTACAATGAGCAGTTCTTC. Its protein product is CASIFNLAGGYNEQFF.

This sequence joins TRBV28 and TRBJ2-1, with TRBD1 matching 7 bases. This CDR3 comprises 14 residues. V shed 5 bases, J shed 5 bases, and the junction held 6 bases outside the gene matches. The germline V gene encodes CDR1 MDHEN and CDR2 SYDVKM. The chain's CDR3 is CASSLDRVDNEQFF. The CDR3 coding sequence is TGTGCCAGCAGTCTAGACAGGGTGGACAATGAGCAGTTCTTC.

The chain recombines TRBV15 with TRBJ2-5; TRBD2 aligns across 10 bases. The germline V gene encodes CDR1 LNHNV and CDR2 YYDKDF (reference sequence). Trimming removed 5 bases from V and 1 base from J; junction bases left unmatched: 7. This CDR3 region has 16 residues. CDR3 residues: CATSAGLAAAQETQYF. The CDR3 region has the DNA TGTGCCACCAGCGCCGGACTAGCGGCGGCCCAAGAGACCCAGTACTTC. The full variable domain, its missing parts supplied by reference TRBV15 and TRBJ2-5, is DAMVIQNPRYQVTQFGKPVTLSCSQTLNHNVMYWYQQKSSQAPKLLFHYYDKDFNNEADTPDNFQSRRPNTSFCFLDIRSPGLGDTAMYLCATSAGLAAAQETQYFGPGTRLLVL.

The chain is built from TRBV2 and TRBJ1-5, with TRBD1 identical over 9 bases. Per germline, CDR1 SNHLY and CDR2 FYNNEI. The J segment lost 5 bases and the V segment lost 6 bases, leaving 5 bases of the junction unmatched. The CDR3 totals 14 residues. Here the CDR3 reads CASRMTGGDQPQHF. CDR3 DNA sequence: TGTGCCAGCAGAATGACAGGGGGGGATCAGCCCCAGCATTTT.